The subject of this entry is one T cell receptor beta chain. Its antigen is not identified. This entry is derived from a study of T cell responses to AZD1222 COVID-19 vaccine. Study findings and constraints: Repertoire sampling was restricted to post-peak T cell response timepoints. Unmutated regions of variants are reportedly targeted by nearly half of spike-specific TCRs. Seropositive status at baseline applied to only five or six AZD1222 recipients.

Profiling relied on immunoSEQ multiplex PCR, and the TCRdb table lists in-frame clones only, not all of them. The sample has 80,000 to 100,000 clones; approximately 91% are singletons. There are 16 residues in the CDR3. The germline V gene encodes CDR1 SGHRS and CDR2 YFSETQ. Deletions cut 7 bases from V and 4 bases from J, with 23 bases between. This TCR derives from an adult in good health. The V and J genes are TRBV5-1 and TRBJ2-5; D is possibly TRBD1 (7 bases). This sample comprised peripheral blood, obtained on day 0 of AZD1222 vaccination. The CDR3 reads CASSGGGRGTRETQYF. The CDR3 region has the DNA TGCGCCAGCTCCGGGGGAGGCAGGGGGACGAGAGAGACCCAGTACTTC.